The rows below give T cell receptor beta chains drawn from one sample of a study of cytomegalovirus exposure and HLA in healthy donors. Assay: immunoSEQ multiplex PCR; the TCRdb copy retains only in-frame clones and omits some. The table shows 150,000 to 200,000 clones, with roughly 80% occurring only once. Material for sequencing was PBMCs. The origin of the receptors is a woman aged 45-59 years in good health and CMV-seronegative. CDR3s include the opening cysteine and the closing phenylalanine or tryptophan. A D gene is named only where the DNA matches it firmly. Clone size is given for some rows only: seen once, a few or many times, or a class if the clone is expanded.

TGCGCCAGCAGCTTGGGACAGCCCTATAATTCACCCCTCCACTTT CASSLGQPYNSPLHF NA NA TRBJ1-6 TRBV5-1
TGCGCCAGCAGCCAAGATGGCTCGGGACAGGGGCGTAGCTATGGCTACACCTTC CASSQDGSGQGRSYGYTF TRBD1 NA TRBJ1-2 TRBV4-1
TGTGCCAGCAGTTTAGGTGGGACTAGTGCAGAGACCCAGTACTTC CASSLGGTSAETQYF TRBD2 NA TRBJ2-5 TRBV28
TGCGCCAGCAGCTATGTAGCTGGGGCCAACGTCCTGACTTTC CASSYVAGANVLTF NA NA TRBJ2-6 TRBV5-1
TGTGCCAGCAGACCACTAGCACAGAACACCGGGGAGCTGTTTTTT CASRPLAQNTGELFF NA NA TRBJ2-2 TRBV6-6
TGTGCCAGCAGTTTCCCCGGGACAGGGGCTAGTCAGCCCCAGCATTTT CASSFPGTGASQPQHF TRBD1 NA TRBJ1-5 TRBV28
TGCGCCAGCAGCCAAGATTTCGGAGACAGGGGGTACGAGCAGTACTTC CASSQDFGDRGYEQYF TRBD1 NA TRBJ2-7 TRBV4-3
TGTGCCAGCAGCTCATACAGTACAACTAATGAAAAACTGTTTTTT CASSSYSTTNEKLFF NA NA TRBJ1-4 TRBV5-6
TGCGCCAGCAGCCGGGAGGCAGGGGATAGGAACACTGAAGCTTTCTTT CASSREAGDRNTEAFF NA NA TRBJ1-1 TRBV5-1
TGTGCCAGCTCACCCGTTGGTTCTCGGGAGGGACAAGAGACCCAGTACTTC CASSPVGSREGQETQYF TRBD2 NA TRBJ2-5 TRBV18
TGTGCCAGCAACTTTGACAGGGGAGCCGAAGCTTTCTTT CASNFDRGAEAFF TRBD1 once TRBJ1-1 TRBV7-9
TGCGCCAGCAGCCAAGTAGCGGGGGGGCCTCAAGAGACCCAGTACTTC CASSQVAGGPQETQYF TRBD2 few TRBJ2-5 TRBV4-1
TGTGCCAGCAGTGTGGGCAGAAACCTTTACGAGCAGTACTTC CASSVGRNLYEQYF NA NA TRBJ2-7 TRBV2
TGTGCCTGGAGTACCGGGACAGATTATCAGCCCCAGCATTTT CAWSTGTDYQPQHF TRBD1 NA TRBJ1-5 TRBV30
TGCGCCAGCAGCCAAGATTGGCGGAACTCTGGAAACACCATATATTTT CASSQDWRNSGNTIYF NA NA TRBJ1-3 TRBV4-3
TGTGCCAGCAGCTCCACCGACAGCACTGAAGCTTTCTTT CASSSTDSTEAFF NA once TRBJ1-1 TRBV7-7
TGTGCCAGCGTTGGAGGCAATATCTACGAGCAGTACTTC CASVGGNIYEQYF NA NA TRBJ2-7 TRBV27
TGTGCCAGCAGCGCTAGCGGGGGGGCCGCGGAGACCCAGTACTTC CASSASGGAAETQYF TRBD2 NA TRBJ2-5 TRBV9
TGTGCCATCAGTGCGGGGGACTCCTATAATTCACCCCTCCACTTT CAISAGDSYNSPLHF NA NA TRBJ1-6 TRBV10-3
TGTGCCAGCAGTTTACCAGGTTACTCCTACGAGCAGTACTTC CASSLPGYSYEQYF NA once TRBJ2-7 TRBV28
TGTGCTAGTGGTTCTACCCCGTTAGCGTCCTCCTACAATGAGCAGTTCTTC CASGSTPLASSYNEQFF NA NA TRBJ2-1 TRBV12-5
TGTGCCAGCCCAACCTGGGACAGGGAAACCTACGAGCAGTACTTC CASPTWDRETYEQYF TRBD1 once TRBJ2-7 TRBV11-1
TGTGCCAGCAGCTCTCTAGCGGGAGGGCCGGATACGCAGTATTTT CASSSLAGGPDTQYF TRBD2 NA TRBJ2-3 TRBV7-3
TGCGCCAGCAATGAAAGAGGTTCCCTCTCCTACAATGAGCAGTTCTTC CASNERGSLSYNEQFF NA NA TRBJ2-1 TRBV5-1
TGTGCCAGCAGCGCGGGGGGAGAAACCGGGGAGCTGTTTTTT CASSAGGETGELFF TRBD2 NA TRBJ2-2 TRBV6-4
TGTTCCAGCAGCTACCCCGGGTCACCCCTCCACTTT CSSSYPGSPLHF NA NA TRBJ1-6 TRBV7-9
TGTGCCAGCAGTTTATCTCGGACTAGCGGCTACGAGCAGTACTTC CASSLSRTSGYEQYF TRBD2 NA TRBJ2-7 TRBV27
TGTGCCAGCAGCCAACTTAGGGGGCCCCCTGGGTACACCATATATTTT CASSQLRGPPGYTIYF TRBD1 NA TRBJ1-3 TRBV4-2
TGTGCCAGCAGCTTGCGTCTAGATACGCAGTATTTT CASSLRLDTQYF NA NA TRBJ2-3 TRBV11-2